Listed here are 15 T cell receptor beta chains from one sample, sequenced in a study of cytomegalovirus exposure and HLA in healthy donors. The PCR used 60 Vbeta and 13 Jbeta primers. TCRdb's copy holds only in-frame clones and misses some; the assay was immunoSEQ multiplex PCR. The listing records roughly 54,000 clones. The sequenced sample consisted of PBMCs. The receptors here all came from a woman aged 25 to 39 in good health and CMV-seropositive.

The chain carries TRBV19 and TRBJ1-3; 7 nucleotides agree with TRBD1. The V gene end was trimmed by 6 bases and the J gene end by 0 bases; junction bases not matched to a gene: 2. The CDR3 length is 14 residues. CDR1 and CDR2 from the germline V gene are LNHDA and SQIVND (reference sequence). In nucleotides, the CDR3 is TGTGCCAGTAGCAGGGACAGCTCTGGAAACACCATATATTTT. Translating gives CASSRDSSGNTIYF. Complete variable domain (other parts from reference TRBV19 and TRBJ1-3): DGGITQSPKYLFRKEGQNVTLSCEQNLNHDAMYWYRQDPGQGLRLIYYSQIVNDFQKGDIAEGYSVSREKKESFPLTVTSAQKNPTAFYLCASSRDSSGNTIYFGEGSWLTVV.

The chain couples TRBV5-5 to TRBJ1-5, with 7 bases identical to TRBD1. V shed 4 bases and J 0 bases; nucleotides not matched to a gene: 4. This CDR3 is built from 15 residues. CDR1 is SGHKS and CDR2 is YYEKEE in the germline V gene (reference sequence). As DNA, the CDR3 is TGTGCCAGCAGCCTGACAGGGAATAGCAATCAGCCCCAGCATTTT. It codes for CASSLTGNSNQPQHF.

V is TRBV27 and J is TRBJ1-1; the match to TRBD1 covers 7 bases. In germline, CDR1 is MNHEY, CDR2 SMNVEV (reference sequence). Unmatched junction bases numbered 2, after V lost 2 bases and J lost 5 bases. The CDR3 extends over 13 amino acids. The CDR3 loop is CASSLPRGTEAFF. For the CDR3, the DNA is TGTGCCAGCAGTTTACCCAGGGGGACTGAAGCTTTCTTT.

The chain combines TRBV4-1 with TRBJ1-4, with 8 bases matching TRBD1. CDR1 is MGHRA and CDR2 is YSYEKL in the germline V gene. With 5 bases clipped from V and 8 bases from J, the junction kept 13 bases outside the gene matches. This CDR3 contains 16 residues. CDR3 bases: TGCGCCAGCAGCGGGGGGCAGGGGGCATCGGGCGAAAAACTGTTTTTT. It yields the protein CASSGGQGASGEKLFF.

This chain links TRBV6-5 with TRBJ2-7; D not resolved. Per germline, CDR1 MNHEY and CDR2 SVGAGI. The ends were cut back, 2 bases at V and 5 bases at J, with 10 bases in the middle. The CDR3 is 13 amino acids. The CDR3 spells CASSYRPSNEQYF. CDR3 nucleotide sequence: TGTGCCAGCAGTTACCGCCCGAGCAACGAGCAGTACTTC.

The rearrangement links TRBV28 to TRBJ1-6; a weak D match, TRBD1 (6 bases). The CDR3 is 13 amino acids. The germline CDR1 and CDR2 sequences are MDHEN and SYDVKM. V lost 5 bases and J 7 bases, leaving 9 bases between the germline ends. The CDR3 nucleotides read TGTGCCAGCAGTACAGGGTACAATTCACCCCTCCACTTT. Translation: CASSTGYNSPLHF.

The J gene is TRBJ2-1, the V gene TRBV30; 11 nucleotides agree with TRBD2. CDR1 and CDR2 (germline): GTSNPN, SVGIG (reference sequence). The V gene end was trimmed by 2 bases and the J gene end by 4 bases; junction bases not matched to a gene: 7. The CDR3 length is 16 residues. CDR3 in DNA: TGTGCCTGGAGTATGTCGGGACTAGCGGTTTACAATGAGCAGTTCTTC. Amino acids: CAWSMSGLAVYNEQFF.

The chain links TRBV9 to TRBJ2-7; 7 bases align to TRBD2. This CDR3 is 15 amino acids long. Germline CDR1 and CDR2: SGDLS and YYNGEE. V trimming: 4 bases; J trimming: 1 base; junction bases outside the gene matches: 8. The CDR3 DNA is TGTGCCAGCAGCACCCGAGCGGGGATGTCCTACGAGCAGTACTTC. Amino acid sequence: CASSTRAGMSYEQYF.

The chain recombines TRBV18 with TRBJ2-5, with 13 bases identical to TRBD2. The CDR3 is 17 residues long. Germline V gene data show CDR1 as KGHSH and CDR2 as LQKENI. Losses at the gene ends were 6 bases for V and 5 bases for J; bases not matched to a gene: 12. Written as DNA, the CDR3 is TGTGCCAGCTCCCTGAGACGGACTAGCGGGAGAGAGGAGACCCAGTACTTC. Translated, it gives CASSLRRTSGREETQYF.

The V and J genes are TRBV10-2 and TRBJ1-2; maybe TRBD1 (5 bases). V was pared by 10 bases and J by 3 bases, with 12 bases between. CDR3 size: 12 residues. Germline V gives CDR1 WSHSY, CDR2 SAAADI. CDR3 sequence reads: CATMGGDYGYTF. The CDR3 DNA follows: TGCGCCACCATGGGGGGGGACTATGGCTACACCTTC.

V is TRBV7-2 and J is TRBJ1-2; possibly TRBD1 for D (5 bases). Trimming stripped 7 bases from V and 6 bases from J, with 15 bases between. The germline gives CDR1 SGHTA, CDR2 FQGNSA. The CDR3 extends over 13 amino acids. CDR3 sequence: CASTPDRFNGYTF. The CDR3, as DNA: TGTGCCAGCACCCCAGACAGATTCAATGGCTACACCTTC.

The chain uses TRBV4-1 and TRBJ1-2; 8 positions agree with TRBD1. The germline CDR1 and CDR2 sequences are MGHRA and YSYEKL. J gave up 7 bases and V 1 base, and 5 bases lay outside the gene matches. The CDR3 consists of 14 residues. The CDR3 DNA sequence: TGCGCCAGCAGCCAAGGGGACAGGTCATTTGGCTACACCTTC. Its translation is CASSQGDRSFGYTF.

This chain connects TRBV5-6 to TRBJ1-1; D perhaps matches TRBD1 (5 bases). The CDR3 totals 15 residues. V shed 3 bases and J shed 4 bases, with 16 bases lying between them. Germline V gene sequence: CDR1 SGHDT, CDR2 YYEEEE. CDR3 nucleotide sequence: TGTGCCAGCAGCTCCCCAGTAGGGGTGGGCACTGAAGCTTTCTTT. Protein sequence: CASSSPVGVGTEAFF.

This chain connects TRBV5-4 to TRBJ1-1; D ambiguous. CDR1 and CDR2 from the germline V gene are SGHNT and YYREEE (reference sequence). V was shortened by 0 bases and J by 1 base, with 7 bases between the two germline ends. The CDR3 consists of 14 residues. CDR3: CASSLDPGNTEAFF. The DNA of the CDR3 is TGTGCCAGCAGCTTGGATCCAGGGAACACTGAAGCTTTCTTT. Looking up the rest from reference TRBV5-4 and TRBJ1-1 gives the full variable domain: ETGVTQSPTHLIKTRGQQVTLRCSSQSGHNTVSWYQQALGQGPQFIFQYYREEENGRGNFPPRFSGLQFPNYSSELNVNALELDDSALYLCASSLDPGNTEAFFGQGTRLTVV.

The gene calls are TRBV19 and TRBJ1-5; no clear D gene. Trimming removed 4 bases from V and 5 bases from J, with 15 bases in between. CDR1 is LNHDA, CDR2 SQIVND, per germline (reference sequence). CDR3 length: 15 amino acids. In DNA, the CDR3 is TGTGCCAGTAGTAAAGGTCCGGGAGGAGATCAGCCCCAGCATTTT. This gives the protein CASSKGPGGDQPQHF.